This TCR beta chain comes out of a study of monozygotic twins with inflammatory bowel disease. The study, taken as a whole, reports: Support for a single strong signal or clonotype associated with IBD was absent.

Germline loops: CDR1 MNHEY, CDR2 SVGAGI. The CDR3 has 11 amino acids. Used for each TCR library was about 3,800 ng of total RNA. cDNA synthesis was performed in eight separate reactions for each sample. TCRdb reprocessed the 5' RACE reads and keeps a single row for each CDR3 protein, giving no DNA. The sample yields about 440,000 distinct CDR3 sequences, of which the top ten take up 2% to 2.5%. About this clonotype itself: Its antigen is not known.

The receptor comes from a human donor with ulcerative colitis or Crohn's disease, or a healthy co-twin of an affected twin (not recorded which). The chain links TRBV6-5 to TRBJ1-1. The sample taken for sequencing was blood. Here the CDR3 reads CASRQNQEAFF.